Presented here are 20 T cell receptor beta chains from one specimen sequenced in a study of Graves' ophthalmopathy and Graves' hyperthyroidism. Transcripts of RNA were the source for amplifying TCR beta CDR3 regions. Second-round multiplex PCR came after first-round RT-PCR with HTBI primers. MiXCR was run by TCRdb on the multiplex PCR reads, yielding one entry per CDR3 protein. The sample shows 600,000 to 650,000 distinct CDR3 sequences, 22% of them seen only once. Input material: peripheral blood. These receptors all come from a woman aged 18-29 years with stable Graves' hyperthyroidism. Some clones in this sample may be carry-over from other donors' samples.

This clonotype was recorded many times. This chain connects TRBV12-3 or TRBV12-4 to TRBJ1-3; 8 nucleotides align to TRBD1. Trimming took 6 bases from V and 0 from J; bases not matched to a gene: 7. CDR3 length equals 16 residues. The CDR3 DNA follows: TGTGCCAGCAGCCCCTGGGACAGGAGCTCTGGAAACACCATATATTTT. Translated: CASSPWDRSSGNTIYF.

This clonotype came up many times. CDR3 protein: CASSQDGIGIFEQYF. The CDR3 DNA reads TGCGCCAGCAGCCAAGATGGCATCGGAATCTTCGAGCAGTACTTC. This chain connects TRBV4-1 to TRBJ2-7; D is uncertain. The germline CDR1 and CDR2 sequences are MGHRA and YSYEKL. Trimming stripped 0 bases from V and 6 bases from J, with 15 bases between. The CDR3 has 15 amino acids.

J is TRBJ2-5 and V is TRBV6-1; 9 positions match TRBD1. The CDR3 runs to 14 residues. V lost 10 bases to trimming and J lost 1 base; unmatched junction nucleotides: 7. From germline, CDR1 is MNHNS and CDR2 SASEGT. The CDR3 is CATSRTGAQETQYF. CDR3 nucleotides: TGTGCCACATCACGGACAGGGGCCCAAGAGACCCAGTACTTC.

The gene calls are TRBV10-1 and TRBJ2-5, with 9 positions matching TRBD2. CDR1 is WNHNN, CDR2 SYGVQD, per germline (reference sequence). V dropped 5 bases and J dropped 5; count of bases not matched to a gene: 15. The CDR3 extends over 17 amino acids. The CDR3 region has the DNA TGCGCCAGCAGTCGACAGGGAGCGGGGGGCCAGAAGGAGACCCAGTACTTC. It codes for CASSRQGAGGQKETQYF.

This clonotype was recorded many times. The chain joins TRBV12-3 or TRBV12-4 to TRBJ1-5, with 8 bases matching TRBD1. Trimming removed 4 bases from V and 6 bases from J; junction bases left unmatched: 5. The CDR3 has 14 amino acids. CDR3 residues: CASSSGGRGQPQHF. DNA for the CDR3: TGTGCCAGCAGTTCAGGGGGCCGGGGTCAGCCCCAGCATTTT.

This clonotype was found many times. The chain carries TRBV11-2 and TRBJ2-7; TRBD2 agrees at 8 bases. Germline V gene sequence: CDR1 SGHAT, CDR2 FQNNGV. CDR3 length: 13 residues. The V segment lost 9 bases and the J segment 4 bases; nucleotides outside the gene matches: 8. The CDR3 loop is CASRGRGGYEQYF. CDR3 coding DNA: TGTGCCAGTAGGGGTCGGGGGGGTTACGAGCAGTACTTC.

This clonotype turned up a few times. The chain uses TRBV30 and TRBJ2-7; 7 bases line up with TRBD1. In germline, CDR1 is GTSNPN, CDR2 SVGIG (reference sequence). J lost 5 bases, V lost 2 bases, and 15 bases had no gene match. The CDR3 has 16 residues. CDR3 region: CAWSPYEDRYSHEQYF. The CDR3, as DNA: TGTGCCTGGAGTCCCTACGAGGACAGGTATTCCCACGAGCAGTACTTC. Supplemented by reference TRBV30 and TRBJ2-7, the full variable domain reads SQTIHQWPATLVQPVGSPLSLECTVEGTSNPNLYWYRQAAGRGLQLLFYSVGIGQISSEVPQNLSASRPQDRQFILSSKKLLLSDSGFYLCAWSPYEDRYSHEQYFGPGTRLTVT.

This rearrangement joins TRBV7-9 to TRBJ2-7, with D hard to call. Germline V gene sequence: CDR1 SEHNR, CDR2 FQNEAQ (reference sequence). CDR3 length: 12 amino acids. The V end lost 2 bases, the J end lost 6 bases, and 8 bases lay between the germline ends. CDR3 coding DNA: TGTGCCAGCAGCTTACAGAGTTTCGAGCAGTACTTC. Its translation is CASSLQSFEQYF.

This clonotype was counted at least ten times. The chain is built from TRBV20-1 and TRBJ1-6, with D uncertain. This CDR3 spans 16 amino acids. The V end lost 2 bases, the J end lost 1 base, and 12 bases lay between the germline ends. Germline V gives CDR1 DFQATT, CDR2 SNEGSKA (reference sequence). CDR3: CSARSTAQSYNSPLHF. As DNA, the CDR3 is TGCAGTGCTAGAAGTACAGCTCAATCCTATAATTCACCCCTCCACTTT.

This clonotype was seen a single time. The CDR3 spells CASSSRGLRNTEAFF. The CDR3 DNA reads as TGTGCCAGTAGTTCAAGGGGCTTGAGGAACACTGAAGCTTTCTTT. The rearrangement uses TRBV19 and TRBJ1-1; D might be TRBD1 (5 bases). The CDR3 covers 15 residues. Germline CDR1 is LNHDA and CDR2 is SQIVND (reference sequence). Trimming removed 5 bases at V and 1 base at J, with 14 bases between.

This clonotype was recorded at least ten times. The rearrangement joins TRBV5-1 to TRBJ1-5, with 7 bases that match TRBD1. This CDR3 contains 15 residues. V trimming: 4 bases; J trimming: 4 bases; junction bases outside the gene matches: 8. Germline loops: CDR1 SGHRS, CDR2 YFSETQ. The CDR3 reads CASSPGTARNQPQHF. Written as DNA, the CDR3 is TGCGCCAGCAGCCCGGGGACAGCGCGGAATCAGCCCCAGCATTTT.

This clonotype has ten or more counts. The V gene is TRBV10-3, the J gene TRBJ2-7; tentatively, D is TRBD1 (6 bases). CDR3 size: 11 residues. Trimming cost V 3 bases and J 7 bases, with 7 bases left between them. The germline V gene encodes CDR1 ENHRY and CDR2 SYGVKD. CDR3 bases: TGTGCCATCAGTGACGACAGGGAGCAGTACTTC. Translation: CAISDDREQYF.

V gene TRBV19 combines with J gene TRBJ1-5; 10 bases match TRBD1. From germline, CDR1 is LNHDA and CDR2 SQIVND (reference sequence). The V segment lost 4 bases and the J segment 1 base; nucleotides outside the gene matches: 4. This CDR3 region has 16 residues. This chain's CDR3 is CASSTWGQGSNQPQHF. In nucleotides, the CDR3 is TGTGCCAGTAGTACCTGGGGACAGGGGAGCAATCAGCCCCAGCATTTT.

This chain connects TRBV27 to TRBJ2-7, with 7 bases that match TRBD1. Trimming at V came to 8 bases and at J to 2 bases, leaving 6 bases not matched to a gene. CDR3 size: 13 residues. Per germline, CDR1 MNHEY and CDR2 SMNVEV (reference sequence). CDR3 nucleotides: TGTGCCAGCGCCGGACAGGCCACCTACGAGCAGTACTTC. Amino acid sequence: CASAGQATYEQYF.

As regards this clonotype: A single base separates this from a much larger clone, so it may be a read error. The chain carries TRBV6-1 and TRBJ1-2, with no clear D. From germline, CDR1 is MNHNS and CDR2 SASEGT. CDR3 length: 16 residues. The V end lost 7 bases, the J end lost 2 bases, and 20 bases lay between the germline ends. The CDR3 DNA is TGTGCCAGCATAAGGGCTTTTGTCCTGGGGAACTATGGCTACACCTTC. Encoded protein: CASIRAFVLGNYGYTF.

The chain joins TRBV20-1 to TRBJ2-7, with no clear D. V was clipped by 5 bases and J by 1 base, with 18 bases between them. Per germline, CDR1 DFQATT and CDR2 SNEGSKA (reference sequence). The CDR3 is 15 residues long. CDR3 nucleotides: TGCAGTGCTCCCTCTAGTGGGCAGCTTTCCTACGAGCAGTACTTC. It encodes CSAPSSGQLSYEQYF.

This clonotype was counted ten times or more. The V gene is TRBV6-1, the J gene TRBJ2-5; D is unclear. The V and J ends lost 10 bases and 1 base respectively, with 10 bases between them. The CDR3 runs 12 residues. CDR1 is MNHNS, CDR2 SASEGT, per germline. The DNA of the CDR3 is TGTGCCACCCGGACGGTCCAAGAGACCCAGTACTTC. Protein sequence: CATRTVQETQYF.

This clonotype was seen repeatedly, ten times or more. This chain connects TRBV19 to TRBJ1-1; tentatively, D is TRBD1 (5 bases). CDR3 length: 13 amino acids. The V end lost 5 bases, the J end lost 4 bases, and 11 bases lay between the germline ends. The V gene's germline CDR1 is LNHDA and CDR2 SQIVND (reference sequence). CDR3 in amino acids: CASSLSGFTEAFF. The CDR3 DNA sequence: TGTGCCAGTAGTTTATCAGGGTTCACTGAAGCTTTCTTT.

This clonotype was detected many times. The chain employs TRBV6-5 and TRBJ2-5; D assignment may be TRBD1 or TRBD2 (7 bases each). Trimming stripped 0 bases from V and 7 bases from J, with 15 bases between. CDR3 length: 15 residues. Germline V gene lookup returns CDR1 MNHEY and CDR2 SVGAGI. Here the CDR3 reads CASSYSRAGGGTQYF. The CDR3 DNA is TGTGCCAGCAGTTACTCGAGGGCAGGGGGGGGGACCCAGTACTTC.

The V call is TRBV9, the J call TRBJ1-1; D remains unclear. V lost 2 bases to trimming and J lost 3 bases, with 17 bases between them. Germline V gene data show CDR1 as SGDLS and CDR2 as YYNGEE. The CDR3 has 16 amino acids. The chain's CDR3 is CASSVGEDVWDTEAFF. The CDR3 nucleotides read TGTGCCAGCAGCGTGGGTGAGGACGTCTGGGACACTGAAGCTTTCTTT.